This T cell receptor beta chain was sequenced in a study of control samples from healthy donors and cancer patients. The V gene's germline CDR1 is SEHNR and CDR2 FQNEAQ (reference sequence). Trimming took 5 bases from V and 4 from J; bases not matched to a gene: 6. The CDR3 is made up of 16 amino acids. The assay was immunoSEQ multiplex PCR, and TCRdb's table has in-frame clones only and misses some. The sample carries around 120,000 clones, around nine tenths recorded once. The material sequenced was blood. The sequence derives from a woman between 65 and 79 years old in good health. The chain is built from TRBV7-9 and TRBJ2-6; 9 bases map to TRBD1. CDR3 in DNA: TGTGCCAGCAGCGGGGACAGGGCGGAGGGGGCCAACGTCCTGACTTTC. Translated: CASSGDRAEGANVLTF.